One and the same sample provided the 6 T cell receptor beta chains below, sequenced in a study of blood T cell repertoires in COVID-19. Sequencing used immunoSEQ multiplex PCR; TCRdb keeps in-frame clones, though not all of them. The data show just over 350,000 clones, roughly 87% seen once. Sequencing was done on a sample of PBMCs or T cells enriched from blood (not recorded which). Source of these receptors: a woman aged 25-40 years who had recovered from COVID-19.

CDR3 amino acids: CASSLDGAYTGELFF. In DNA form, the CDR3 reads TGCGCCAGCAGCTTGGATGGAGCTTACACCGGGGAGCTGTTTTTT. The chain has TRBV5-1 and TRBJ2-2, with no clear D. The CDR3 runs to 15 residues. V was pared by 0 bases and J by 3 bases, with 9 bases between. Germline V CDR1 and CDR2: SGHRS, YFSETQ.

The gene calls are TRBV13 and TRBJ1-2; 7 bases map to TRBD1. Germline CDR1 reads PRHDT; CDR2 reads FYEKMQ (reference sequence). Unmatched junction bases numbered 6, after V lost 5 bases and J lost 0 bases. The CDR3 runs 15 residues. The CDR3 protein is CASSPRDRANYGYTF. The CDR3 nucleotides read TGTGCCAGCAGCCCTCGGGACAGAGCTAACTATGGCTACACCTTC.

This clone turned up a few times. This rearrangement joins TRBV4-2 to TRBJ1-2, with unresolved D. Germline lookup yields CDR1 LGHNA and CDR2 YNFKEQ. Trimming took 1 base from V and 4 from J, leaving 10 bases between them. The CDR3 has 14 residues. CDR3 amino acids: CASSQVTGFYGYTF. The CDR3 DNA reads TGTGCCAGCAGCCAAGTAACTGGTTTCTATGGCTACACCTTC.

The chain has TRBV27 and TRBJ1-2; no definite D call. The CDR3 totals 13 residues. The V gene's germline CDR1 is MNHEY and CDR2 SMNVEV (reference sequence). V lost 6 bases, J lost 8 bases, and 16 bases lay in between. The CDR3 coding sequence is TGTGCCAGCAGCCCCGGCACGATCGGGGGCTACACCTTC. It encodes CASSPGTIGGYTF.

The chain has TRBV5-1 and TRBJ1-4; 9 nucleotides align to TRBD1. The germline gives CDR1 SGHRS, CDR2 YFSETQ. The junction had 9 bases not matched to a gene; V was cut back by 1 base and J by 17 bases. CDR3 length: 13 residues. The CDR3 spells CASSLYGDRDSFF. CDR3 nucleotides: TGCGCCAGCAGCTTGTACGGGGACAGGGACAGCTTTTTT.

The V gene is TRBV7-9, the J gene TRBJ1-1; D uncertain. The CDR3 loop spans 15 amino acids. V lost 1 base and J lost 7, with 16 bases in between. Germline lookup yields CDR1 SEHNR and CDR2 FQNEAQ (reference sequence). This CDR3 reads CASSLGAPMASEAFF. CDR3 bases: TGTGCCAGCAGCTTAGGGGCGCCTATGGCCAGTGAAGCTTTCTTT.